This T cell receptor beta chain is from a study of blood T cell repertoires in COVID-19. Sequenced by immunoSEQ multiplex PCR; TCRdb stores in-frame clones only, minus some. The sample carries around 130,000 clones, around 84% recorded once. The sequence was collected from a human donor in a cohort sampled during active COVID-19. Sequencing was done on a sample of peripheral blood.

DNA for the CDR3: TGTGCCTGGAGTGTTCGAGGGTCGGATACGCAGTATTTT. Encoded protein: CAWSVRGSDTQYF. The chain employs TRBV30 and TRBJ2-3, with D possibly TRBD2 on 5 matching bases. V lost 0 bases and J 6 bases, leaving 10 bases between the germline ends. The length of the CDR3 is 13 residues. Germline values: CDR1 GTSNPN, CDR2 SVGIG (reference sequence). The whole variable domain, remainder taken from reference TRBV30 and TRBJ2-3, is SQTIHQWPATLVQPVGSPLSLECTVEGTSNPNLYWYRQAAGRGLQLLFYSVGIGQISSEVPQNLSASRPQDRQFILSSKKLLLSDSGFYLCAWSVRGSDTQYFGPGTRLTVL.